The entry below describes one T cell receptor (beta chain). These data belong to a study of blood T cell repertoires in COVID-19. TCRdb's copy holds only in-frame clones and misses some; the assay was immunoSEQ multiplex PCR. The top ten clones hold less than 25% of a sample with roughly 80,000 clones, roughly four fifths of them seen once. V lost 3 bases and J lost 7; bases outside the gene matches: 9. The CDR3 totals 15 residues. Germline V gene sequence: CDR1 LNHDA, CDR2 SQIVND (reference sequence). The chain links TRBV19 to TRBJ2-1; 7 bases are shared with TRBD1. Source material: peripheral blood. The sequence derives from a human donor in a cohort sampled during active COVID-19. CDR3 sequence reads: CASSIRQGQVNEQFF. As DNA, the CDR3 is TGTGCCAGTAGTATCCGACAGGGTCAAGTGAATGAGCAGTTCTTC.